These 23 T cell receptor beta chains originate from one sample sequenced in a study of metastatic and nonmetastatic thyroid tumors. Each patient went into thyroid surgery without having received any treatment. MiXCR reprocessed the PCR reads for TCRdb. Of roughly 35,000 clones listed, under 40% are singletons. Sequenced material: tumor tissue. The receptor source for this set is a female donor with papillary thyroid cancer or a benign thyroid nodule (not recorded which). Some clones in this sample may be carry-over from other donors' samples.

The chain employs TRBV14 and TRBJ1-1, with no clear D. The germline V gene encodes CDR1 SGHDN and CDR2 FVKESK. Trimming took off 3 bases at V and 6 bases at J, with 11 bases between the two ends. CDR3 size: 13 residues. Here the CDR3 DNA reads TGTGCCAGCAGCCACCAATCGGTGGCTGAAGCTTTCTTT. Residues: CASSHQSVAEAFF.

The chain has TRBV27 and TRBJ2-7; TRBD1 might be the D (5 bases). Germline V gene sequence: CDR1 MNHEY, CDR2 SMNVEV (reference sequence). V was clipped by 6 bases and J by 0 bases, with 12 bases between them. CDR3 length: 14 amino acids. CDR3 sequence reads: CASSATGISYEQYF. CDR3 sequence (DNA): TGTGCCAGCAGCGCTACAGGAATCTCCTACGAGCAGTACTTC.

V usage is TRBV19 and J usage is TRBJ2-3; D gene uncertain. The CDR3 spans 13 residues. Trimming removed 0 bases at V and 9 bases at J, with 10 bases between. Germline CDR1 and CDR2: LNHDA and SQIVND (reference sequence). The CDR3 sequence: CASSIEYTETQYF. CDR3 nucleotides: TGTGCCAGTAGTATAGAATACACGGAAACGCAGTATTTT.

The chain joins TRBV30 to TRBJ1-3, with a weak D call TRBD1 (5 bases). V dropped 3 bases and J dropped 5 bases, with 14 bases sitting between them. The germline V gene encodes CDR1 GTSNPN and CDR2 SVGIG (reference sequence). This CDR3 contains 14 residues. CDR3 nucleotide sequence: TGTGCCTGGAGCCTGTGGGGGGTGAGAAACACCATATATTTT. This codes for CAWSLWGVRNTIYF.

The V and J genes are TRBV19 and TRBJ2-4; TRBD2 matches at 14 bases. Losses at the gene ends were 3 bases for V and 6 bases for J; bases not matched to a gene: 7. The germline V gene encodes CDR1 LNHDA and CDR2 SQIVND (reference sequence). The CDR3 is 17 amino acids. The CDR3 reads CASSMTSGRAWGNIQYF. In DNA, the CDR3 is TGTGCCAGTAGTATGACTAGCGGGAGGGCCTGGGGAAACATTCAGTACTTC.

The chain recombines TRBV6-5 with TRBJ2-3, with TRBD2 as a possible D gene (6 bases). V gave up 3 bases and J gave up 3 bases, with 7 bases separating them. Germline V CDR1 and CDR2: MNHEY, SVGAGI. There are 13 residues in the CDR3. The CDR3 DNA reads as TGTGCCAGCAGTTATGGGGGGACAGATACGCAGTATTTT. Protein sequence: CASSYGGTDTQYF.

The chain recombines TRBV20-1 with TRBJ2-7; D is possibly TRBD1 or TRBD2 (5 bases each). The CDR3 is made up of 13 amino acids. CDR1 DFQATT and CDR2 SNEGSKA come from the germline V gene (reference sequence). Trimming removed 3 bases at V and 2 bases at J, with 11 bases between. Here the CDR3 reads CSASSPGPYEQYF. CDR3 bases: TGCAGTGCTAGCAGCCCGGGACCCTACGAGCAGTACTTC.

The V call is TRBV12-3 or TRBV12-4, the J call TRBJ1-2; D remains ambiguous. V lost 2 bases and J 10 bases, leaving 8 bases between the germline ends. The CDR3 has 11 amino acids. CDR3 sequence: CASSLSSTYTF. CDR3 DNA: TGTGCCAGCAGTTTATCGAGTACCTACACCTTC.

This rearrangement joins TRBV7-8 to TRBJ1-2; tentative D call: TRBD1 (6 bases). V gave up 1 base and J gave up 5 bases, with 20 bases separating them. The CDR3 runs 17 residues. From germline, CDR1 is SGHVS and CDR2 FQNEAQ. The CDR3 sequence: CASSLDGQSTGRYGYTF. DNA for the CDR3: TGTGCCAGCAGCTTAGACGGACAGTCCACCGGTCGATATGGCTACACCTTC.

The rearrangement uses TRBV2 and TRBJ1-5; D is ambiguous. V shed 1 base and J shed 0 bases, with 10 bases lying between them. The V gene's germline CDR1 is SNHLY and CDR2 FYNNEI. The CDR3 is 16 residues long. The CDR3 bases are TGTGCCAGCAGTGAAGAGGCGACGTATAGCAATCAGCCCCAGCATTTT. Translation: CASSEEATYSNQPQHF.

This chain joins TRBV30 and TRBJ2-5, with 8 nucleotides matching TRBD2. The CDR3 has 13 amino acids. Germline values: CDR1 GTSNPN, CDR2 SVGIG (reference sequence). V was pared by 3 bases and J by 6 bases, with 6 bases of the junction left unmatched. The CDR3 is CAWSSGTRKTQYF. Here the CDR3 DNA reads TGTGCCTGGAGCTCCGGGACTAGGAAGACCCAGTACTTC.

This clone was observed a few times. The rearrangement uses TRBV12-3 or TRBV12-4 and TRBJ1-3; D ambiguous. CDR3 length: 14 residues. Trimming stripped 2 bases from V and 3 bases from J, with 8 bases between. The CDR3 DNA is TGTGCCAGCAGTTTAAGAACAGTTGGAAACACCATATATTTT. The encoded protein is CASSLRTVGNTIYF.

This clone was detected only a few times. V is TRBV30 and J is TRBJ2-3, with TRBD2 matching 14 bases. V shed 0 bases and J 3 bases; nucleotides not matched to a gene: 5. The CDR3 runs to 17 residues. Germline V lookup: CDR1 GTSNPN, CDR2 SVGIG (reference sequence). CDR3 nucleotide sequence: TGTGCCTGGAGTGTACCGGGACTAGCGGGAGTAACAGATACGCAGTATTTT. This codes for CAWSVPGLAGVTDTQYF.

This sequence joins TRBV5-1 and TRBJ2-1, with 10 bases fitting TRBD2. J was trimmed by 3 bases and V by 4 bases; bases with no gene match: 7. CDR1 and CDR2 from the germline V gene are SGHRS and YFSETQ. CDR3 size: 16 residues. CDR3 protein: CASSLIAGGGYNEQFF. The DNA for the CDR3 is TGCGCCAGCAGCCTTATAGCGGGGGGCGGCTACAATGAGCAGTTCTTC.

The chain combines TRBV6-1 with TRBJ1-1; D may be TRBD1 (5 bases). Germline V gene data show CDR1 as MNHNS and CDR2 as SASEGT. The CDR3 has 12 amino acids. V gave up 8 bases and J gave up 1 base, with 8 bases separating them. The CDR3 nucleotides read TGTGCCAGCCACAGGAGGAACACTGAAGCTTTCTTT. This codes for CASHRRNTEAFF.

The table lists this clone with a few counts. V usage is TRBV5-1 and J usage is TRBJ1-6, with D perhaps matching TRBD1 (5 bases). Germline lookup yields CDR1 SGHRS and CDR2 YFSETQ. The CDR3 contains 16 residues. Trimming took off 0 bases at V and 8 bases at J, with 15 bases between the two ends. CDR3 loop: CASSLGMAARDSPLHF. CDR3 DNA: TGCGCCAGCAGCTTGGGTATGGCAGCCAGGGATTCACCCCTCCACTTT.

This rearrangement joins TRBV6-2 or TRBV6-3 to TRBJ1-1; 9 bases map to TRBD1. CDR1 is MNHEY and CDR2 is SVGEGT in the germline V gene. Trimming cost V 5 bases and J 4 bases; bases outside gene matches: 2. This CDR3 contains 13 residues. CDR3 region: CASSTDRGTEAFF. CDR3 nucleotides: TGTGCCAGCAGTACGGACAGGGGCACTGAAGCTTTCTTT.

This clone occurred many times. The chain is built from TRBV15 and TRBJ2-3, with D uncertain. Trimming removed 0 bases from V and 2 bases from J, with 12 bases in between. Germline V gives CDR1 LNHNV, CDR2 YYDKDF (reference sequence). The CDR3 runs to 16 residues. The CDR3 reads CATSRDNWGTTDTQYF. CDR3 in DNA: TGTGCCACCAGCAGAGATAATTGGGGAACCACAGATACGCAGTATTTT.

This chain connects TRBV19 to TRBJ1-2; D not resolved. V lost 5 bases and J lost 7, with 11 bases in between. The germline V gene has CDR1 LNHDA and CDR2 SQIVND (reference sequence). This CDR3 has 12 amino acids. CDR3 nucleotide sequence: TGTGCCAGTAGTGATGGGGTTGGTGGCTACACCTTC. Translating it yields CASSDGVGGYTF.

This clone was recorded many times. V and J are TRBV12-3 or TRBV12-4 and TRBJ2-3; the D gene could be TRBD1 or TRBD2 (7 bases each). The CDR3 is 15 amino acids. The V and J ends lost 5 bases and 2 bases respectively, with 14 bases between them. CDR3 nucleotide sequence: TGTGCCAGCAGTCCTCAGGGGGGGTACACAGATACGCAGTATTTT. Its protein is CASSPQGGYTDTQYF.

The CDR3 bases are TGCGCCAGCAGCTTCCAAGGGACAGGGGGAAGCGGCTACACCTTC. The encoded protein is CASSFQGTGGSGYTF. The gene calls are TRBV5-1 and TRBJ1-2; 11 bases match TRBD1. The CDR3 runs 15 residues. After removal of 2 bases from V and 8 bases from J, the junction contained 8 bases not matched to a gene. The germline V gene has CDR1 SGHRS and CDR2 YFSETQ.

The chain uses TRBV7-2 and TRBJ2-1; D might be TRBD2 (6 bases). The CDR3 contains 14 residues. CDR1 SGHTA and CDR2 FQGNSA come from the germline V gene. Trimming stripped 3 bases from V and 8 bases from J, with 14 bases between. The CDR3 DNA reads as TGTGCCAGCAGCTTCGGGGGAGGCCGGGATGAGCAGTTCTTC. Translated: CASSFGGGRDEQFF.

A single count supports this clone. This chain uses TRBV9 with TRBJ1-5, with D possibly TRBD1 on 6 matching bases. Germline V gives CDR1 SGDLS, CDR2 YYNGEE. The CDR3 length is 14 residues. The V and J ends lost 3 bases and 6 bases respectively, with 13 bases between them. The CDR3 loop is CASSATGSRQPQHF. In nucleotides, the CDR3 is TGTGCCAGCAGCGCCACAGGGAGTCGTCAGCCCCAGCATTTT.